Listed below are T cell receptor beta chains from one sample, sequenced in a study of cytomegalovirus exposure and HLA in healthy donors. The table came from immunoSEQ multiplex PCR; TCRdb's copy has only in-frame clones and leaves some out. The sample has some 120,000 clones, approximately 79% seen once; the top ten hold 3% to 4.5%. The sequencing sample was made of PBMCs. The source of these receptors is a man aged 25 to 45 in good health and CMV-seronegative. The CDR3 runs from the conserved cysteine through the conserved F or W. Each record gives: CDR3 protein, D gene, V gene, CDR3 length, clone size, J gene. A D gene is named only where the DNA matches it firmly. Not every row has a clone size; where given, it reads once, few, many or a size class.

CASSSTGLGPQTQYF	-	TRBV7-2	15	once	TRBJ2-5
CASSAGQNTEAFF	-	TRBV9	13	-	TRBJ1-1
CASGVRTSEPGELFF	TRBD2	TRBV2	15	few	TRBJ2-2
CASSLSRQGAVGAFF	TRBD1	TRBV27	15	-	TRBJ1-1
CASSYSGEVDEQYF	-	TRBV6-5	14	-	TRBJ2-7
CASSFSSGVNEKLFF	-	TRBV7-9	15	-	TRBJ1-4
CASSLGGTVYEQYF	TRBD1	TRBV11-2	14	few	TRBJ2-7
CASSEIFDRGQTGELFF	TRBD1	TRBV6-1	17	once	TRBJ2-2
CASSLELAGAGELFF	-	TRBV13	15	-	TRBJ2-2
CASSLRDRDEKLFF	TRBD1	TRBV13	14	-	TRBJ1-4
CTSSDSGGMDSPLHF	TRBD1	TRBV6-4	15	once	TRBJ1-6
CASSFSIRSNTEAFF	-	TRBV5-6	15	-	TRBJ1-1
CSVEGQGEALEETQYF	TRBD1	TRBV29-1	16	-	TRBJ2-5
CASSDSYREFSGGYTF	-	TRBV6-4	16	-	TRBJ1-2
CASSLGSQGAGTEAFF	TRBD1	TRBV5-1	16	-	TRBJ1-1
CASSVKLAYTDTQYF	-	TRBV2	15	-	TRBJ2-3
CASSYSKFSTGELFF	-	TRBV6-5	15	few	TRBJ2-2
CASSPPLGVNYGYTF	-	TRBV18	15	-	TRBJ1-2
CASSLIGGSGNTIYF	-	TRBV28	15	-	TRBJ1-3
CASSQFLNTGELFF	-	TRBV14	14	-	TRBJ2-2
CASSLKGRGADTQYF	TRBD2	TRBV5-1	15	-	TRBJ2-3
CASRTEINEKLFF	-	TRBV2	13	-	TRBJ1-4
CASSWGQGPEKLFF	TRBD1	TRBV2	14	-	TRBJ1-4
CASSKGYLNTEAFF	-	TRBV2	14	-	TRBJ1-1
CASSLVEWTGESGNTIYF	TRBD1	TRBV5-1	18	few	TRBJ1-3
CASSLETSGGEETQYF	TRBD2	TRBV13	16	-	TRBJ2-5
CASSTGQTNTEAFF	-	TRBV5-4	14	-	TRBJ1-1
CASRRTGTNGYTF	TRBD1	TRBV6-4	13	-	TRBJ1-2
CASSLASSDRGHEQYF	TRBD1	TRBV5-1	16	-	TRBJ2-7
CASSRDTHNEQFF	-	TRBV7-3	13	-	TRBJ2-1
CASSIKAGTEAFF	-	TRBV19	13	-	TRBJ1-1
CASSSLGVRGEKLFF	-	TRBV7-2	15	-	TRBJ1-4
CASSISLFYEQYF	-	TRBV19	13	few	TRBJ2-7
CASSPQGGMSTDTQYF	-	TRBV18	16	-	TRBJ2-3
CASSLDTNNNQPQHF	-	TRBV4-1	15	-	TRBJ1-5
CASSLLAGGPLGYEQYF	TRBD2	TRBV27	17	-	TRBJ2-7
CASSLTVDEKLFF	-	TRBV6-6	13	-	TRBJ1-4
CASSRDTLDTEAFF	-	TRBV7-9	14	-	TRBJ1-1
CASSFGVSDTQYF	-	TRBV7-3	13	-	TRBJ2-3
CASSLQGYNSPLHF	-	TRBV13	14	once	TRBJ1-6
CASSYGASYNEQFF	-	TRBV6-5	14	-	TRBJ2-1
CASITVSEGTDTQYF	-	TRBV6-1	15	-	TRBJ2-3
CASSQARANVLTF	-	TRBV14	13	-	TRBJ2-6
CASSQDRAGTDTQYF	-	TRBV4-3	15	-	TRBJ2-3
CASIKGGSGGFQETQYF	TRBD2	TRBV28	17	-	TRBJ2-5
CASSEEGFGYGYTF	-	TRBV5-1	14	-	TRBJ1-2
CASRILAGALYEQYF	TRBD2	TRBV6-1	15	once	TRBJ2-7
CASSEIRDIHPRETQYF	-	TRBV25-1	17	-	TRBJ2-5
CASKGQGMSYEQYF	TRBD1	TRBV5-1	14	-	TRBJ2-7
CASSFKSVHYEQYF	-	TRBV7-2	14	once	-
CASSSQRGVSEQYF	TRBD2	TRBV7-2	14	few	TRBJ2-7
CAILRTNTGELFF	-	TRBV28	13	-	TRBJ2-2
CASRPGITDTQYF	-	TRBV6-1	13	once	TRBJ2-3
CAWMGRSSRAFF	-	TRBV30	12	-	TRBJ1-1
CASSVRGNYGYTF	-	TRBV9	13	once	TRBJ1-2
CASSAQGVRVDYEQYF	TRBD1	TRBV5-5	16	-	TRBJ2-7
CAWSITGAGEAFF	TRBD1	TRBV30	13	few	TRBJ1-1
CASSVGGNSNQPQHF	-	TRBV9	15	-	TRBJ1-5
CASSLDSGLAFRTQYF	TRBD2	TRBV11-2	16	few	TRBJ2-3